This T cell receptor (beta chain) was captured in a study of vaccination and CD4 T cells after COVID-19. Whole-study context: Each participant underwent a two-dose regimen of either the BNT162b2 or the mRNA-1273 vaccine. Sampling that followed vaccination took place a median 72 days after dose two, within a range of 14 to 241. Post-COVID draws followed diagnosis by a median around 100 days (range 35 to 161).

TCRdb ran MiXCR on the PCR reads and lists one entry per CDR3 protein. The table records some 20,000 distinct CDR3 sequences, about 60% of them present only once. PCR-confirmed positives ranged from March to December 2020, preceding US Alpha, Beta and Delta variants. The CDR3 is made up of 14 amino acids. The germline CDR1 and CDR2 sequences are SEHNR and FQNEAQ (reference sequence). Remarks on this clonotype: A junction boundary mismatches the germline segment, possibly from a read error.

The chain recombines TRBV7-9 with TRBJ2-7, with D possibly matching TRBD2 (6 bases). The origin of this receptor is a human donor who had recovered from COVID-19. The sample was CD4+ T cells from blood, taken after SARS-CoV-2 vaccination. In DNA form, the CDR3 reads TGTGCCAGCAGCTTTCAGCGGGTCTCCCACGAGCAGTACTTC. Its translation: CASSFQRVSHEQYF.